One and the same sample provided the 2 T cell receptor beta chains below, sequenced in a study of T cell responses to AZD1222 COVID-19 vaccine. Measured with immunoSEQ multiplex PCR; TCRdb has only the in-frame clones, and not every one. The table lists about 130,000 clones, 80% to 90% of them singletons. Material: peripheral blood, obtained 28 days after the second AZD1222 dose. The receptors stem from an adult who received the AZD1222 COVID-19 vaccine.

The gene calls are TRBV19 and TRBJ1-4; no firm D call. Trimming shortened V by 4 bases and J by 7 bases, and 19 bases separated the two germline ends. This CDR3 is built from 16 residues. Germline V gene data show CDR1 as LNHDA and CDR2 as SQIVND (reference sequence). The CDR3 protein is CASSTPQSTKGEKLFF. CDR3 nucleotides: TGTGCCAGTAGTACCCCCCAAAGTACGAAAGGTGAAAAACTGTTTTTT.

The rearrangement uses TRBV5-1 and TRBJ1-2, with TRBD1 matching over 10 bases. Germline loops: CDR1 SGHRS, CDR2 YFSETQ. The ends lost 4 bases at V and 6 bases at J; junction bases unmatched: 12. The CDR3 runs 16 residues. CDR3 DNA sequence: TGCGCCAGCAGCCTAAACGGCCCGGGACAGGGGCATGGCTACACCTTC. Its translation is CASSLNGPGQGHGYTF.